This T cell receptor (beta chain) was observed in a study of persistence of HIV-infected CD4 T cells. Notes on the study in general: Degenerate expanded CDR3beta sequences were enriched among CMV- and Gag-responding cells.

As to this clone: The antigen remains unidentified. The junction departs from germline at one end; a sequencing error may be responsible.

The libraries were made with immunoSEQ version 4 in survey mode. Some clones are missing from TCRdb's copy, which holds only in-frame ones; the method was immunoSEQ multiplex PCR. The table lists tens of thousands of clones, roughly 80% of them singletons. Stimulation used approximately 9.6 ug/mL lysate from CMV-infected fibroblasts. CD40L-negative CD69-negative CD45RO-high memory CD4+ T cells were sorted as populations depleted of antigen-responding cells. Donors had CD4+ T cell counts above 400 cells/uL and were CMV-seropositive. CDR3 length: 13 residues. Germline values: CDR1 LGHNA, CDR2 YSLEER. The chain recombines TRBV4-3 with TRBJ2-7; D may correspond to TRBD1 or TRBD2 (6 bases each). The material sequenced was CD4+ T cells sorted from PBMCs after roughly 18-hour stimulation, taken from a patient who received antiretroviral therapy. The clonotype comes from an adult woman with HIV who was CMV-seropositive. CDR3 protein: CASSRSRGQERYF. The CDR3 DNA reads TGCGCCAGCAGCCGGAGCCGGGGGCAGGAGCGGTACTTC.